These 23 T cell receptor beta chains originate from one sample sequenced in a study of OX40 agonist ivuxolimab in advanced cancers. The protocol was immunoSEQ multiplex PCR, while the TCRdb copy is restricted to in-frame clones and leaves out a portion. The sample gives over 30,000 clones, around 90% of which show up once; 4% to 4.5% is in the top ten. The sequences come from CD4+ or CD8+ T cells sorted from blood, collected in a trial of the OX40 agonist ivuxolimab. These receptors originate from an adult with an advanced solid tumor such as melanoma, head and neck, liver or kidney cancer.

This chain connects TRBV18 to TRBJ2-3; 11 bases are shared with TRBD2. V shed 5 bases, J shed 2 bases, and the junction held 9 bases outside the gene matches. From germline, CDR1 is KGHSH and CDR2 LQKENI. The CDR3 length is 17 residues. DNA of the CDR3: TGTGCCAGCTCAGCTCTGGGACTAGCGGTAATCACAGATACGCAGTATTTT. Amino acids: CASSALGLAVITDTQYF.

This clone was picked up one time. The chain has TRBV28 and TRBJ2-4, with TRBD1 matching over 7 bases. CDR1 and CDR2 from the germline V gene are MDHEN and SYDVKM. The CDR3 loop spans 14 amino acids. The junction had 7 bases not matched to a gene; V was cut back by 6 bases and J by 5 bases. In DNA, the CDR3 is TGTGCCAGCAGCACAGGGGTCGCGGAAAACATTCAGTACTTC. It yields the protein CASSTGVAENIQYF.

This chain links TRBV27 with TRBJ2-5; no clear D. CDR1 is MNHEY, CDR2 SMNVEV, per germline (reference sequence). This CDR3 contains 12 residues. The V end was cut by 4 bases, the J end by 5 bases, with 8 bases between. Written as DNA, the CDR3 is TGTGCCAGCAGTTCCCCCGGGGAGACCCAGTACTTC. Translating it yields CASSSPGETQYF.

The rearrangement links TRBV29-1 to TRBJ2-5, with D possibly being TRBD2 (7 bases). The tail of the sequence fits TRBJ2-7 better, so the J call may be wrong. Germline loops: CDR1 SQVTM, CDR2 ANQGSEA. The CDR3 is 13 amino acids. In DNA form, the CDR3 reads TGCAGCTTGAAGACAGGTCGGGGGGACGAGCAGTACTTC. Residues: CSLKTGRGDEQYF.

About this clone itself: A read error may account for a junction end that differs from germline. The J gene is TRBJ2-7, the V gene TRBV5-1; D may be TRBD2 (5 bases). Germline V CDR1 and CDR2: SGHRS, YFSETQ. This CDR3 region has 12 residues. The CDR3 region has the DNA TGCGCCAGCAGCTTTGAACCGGGGATTCTTTCGTTC. The encoded protein is CASSFEPGILSF.

This sequence joins TRBV7-2 and TRBJ2-3; the D gene is possibly TRBD2 (6 bases). The CDR3 extends over 15 amino acids. Per germline, CDR1 SGHTA and CDR2 FQGNSA. The V gene lost 0 bases and the J gene lost 5 bases, with 12 bases spanning the gap. For the CDR3, the DNA is TGTGCCAGCAGCTTAGCGCCCGCGGGGATAGATACGCAGTATTTT. Residues: CASSLAPAGIDTQYF.

This clone turned up a few times. The rearrangement uses TRBV29-1 and TRBJ1-1; D unresolved. This CDR3 is 13 amino acids long. V was trimmed by 8 bases and J by 4 bases, leaving 17 bases between them. Germline CDR1 is SQVTM and CDR2 is ANQGSEA. CDR3 coding DNA: TGCAGCACTATGCGAGACTTCGGCACTGAAGCTTTCTTT. Protein: CSTMRDFGTEAFF.

This sequence joins TRBV6-6 and TRBJ1-6; TRBD1 matches 7 bases. This CDR3 contains 14 residues. The V segment lost 6 bases and the J segment 8 bases; nucleotides outside the gene matches: 7. Germline-derived CDR1 and CDR2 are MNHNY and SVGAGI (reference sequence). CDR3 coding DNA: TGTGCCAGCAGGGGACAGAGGCTTGATTCACCCCTCCACTTT. Protein sequence: CASRGQRLDSPLHF.

The gene calls are TRBV4-1 and TRBJ2-7; D might be TRBD1 (5 bases). The CDR3 loop spans 14 amino acids. V lost 1 base to trimming and J lost 2 bases, with 9 bases between them. Germline CDR1 reads MGHRA; CDR2 reads YSYEKL. The chain's CDR3 is CASSQAPQAYEQYF. The DNA of the CDR3 is TGCGCCAGCAGCCAAGCCCCACAGGCCTACGAGCAGTACTTC.

The V call is TRBV28, the J call TRBJ1-6; D is unclear. The germline CDR1 and CDR2 sequences are MDHEN and SYDVKM. The CDR3 runs 16 residues. The germline V and J ends were trimmed by 1 base and 7 bases, with 14 bases remaining between them. The CDR3, as DNA: TGTGCCAGCAGTTTATCGAGCCCCGCGGAAAATTCACCCCTCCACTTT. Amino acid sequence: CASSLSSPAENSPLHF.

The V gene is TRBV11-2, the J gene TRBJ1-1; tentatively, D is TRBD1 (6 bases). CDR1 is SGHAT and CDR2 is FQNNGV in the germline V gene. V lost 4 bases to trimming and J lost 1 base, with 16 bases between them. The CDR3 sequence is 16 residues long. CDR3 in DNA: TGTGCCAGCAGCTATAAAACAGGGATCCAGAACACTGAAGCTTTCTTT. Translated: CASSYKTGIQNTEAFF.

The chain combines TRBV5-1 with TRBJ2-1, with 9 bases that match TRBD2. The CDR3 consists of 15 residues. After removal of 2 bases from V and 5 bases from J, the junction contained 5 bases not matched to a gene. The germline V gene encodes CDR1 SGHRS and CDR2 YFSETQ. CDR3: CASSFLTSGDNEQFF. For the CDR3, the DNA is TGCGCCAGCAGCTTTCTGACTAGCGGAGACAATGAGCAGTTCTTC. Drawing the rest from reference TRBV5-1 and TRBJ2-1, the complete variable domain is KAGVTQTPRYLIKTRGQQVTLSCSPISGHRSVSWYQQTPGQGLQFLFEYFSETQRNKGNFPGRFSGRQFSNSRSEMNVSTLELGDSALYLCASSFLTSGDNEQFFGPGTRLTVL.

This chain links TRBV6-4 with TRBJ1-6, with 7 bases that match TRBD1. Per the germline V gene, CDR1 is MRHNA and CDR2 is SNTAGT. The CDR3 is 15 residues long. Trimming at V came to 6 bases and at J to 0 bases, leaving 2 bases not matched to a gene. CDR3 sequence: CASRGDSSYNSPLHF. CDR3 DNA sequence: TGTGCCAGCAGAGGGGACAGCTCCTATAATTCACCCCTCCACTTT.

This clone was detected only a few times. J is TRBJ2-1 and V is TRBV15; TRBD1 might be the D (5 bases). The CDR3 is made up of 14 amino acids. CDR1 and CDR2 from the germline V gene are LNHNV and YYDKDF (reference sequence). Trimming pared 4 bases from V and 9 bases from J, leaving 16 bases between. The CDR3 DNA reads TGTGCCACCAGCAAAGCTTTTAGTGGGGCTGAGCAGTTCTTC. This sequence encodes CATSKAFSGAEQFF.

The chain employs TRBV28 and TRBJ2-1; 9 bases line up with TRBD2. Germline loops: CDR1 MDHEN, CDR2 SYDVKM. The CDR3 runs 16 residues. The trim removed 9 bases at V and 0 bases at J, leaving 9 bases unmatched. This chain's CDR3 is CASRGTAGGSYNEQFF. The CDR3 region has the DNA TGTGCCAGTAGAGGTACAGCGGGAGGCTCCTACAATGAGCAGTTCTTC.

The DNA for the CDR3 is TGTGCCAGCAGTTACCCAGGGGTGGGCCAGCCCCAGCATTTT. Its translation is CASSYPGVGQPQHF. The J gene is TRBJ1-5, the V gene TRBV6-5; D might be TRBD1 (6 bases). The CDR3 extends over 14 amino acids. Germline V lookup: CDR1 MNHEY, CDR2 SVGAGI. V was pared by 2 bases and J by 7 bases, with 12 bases between.

The genes are TRBV30 and TRBJ1-4; possibly TRBD1 for D (6 bases). Germline values: CDR1 GTSNPN, CDR2 SVGIG (reference sequence). V dropped 0 bases and J dropped 14 bases, with 16 bases sitting between them. The CDR3 extends over 13 amino acids. CDR3 sequence (DNA): TGTGCCTGGAGTGTCCCCTGGACAGAAGAGCTGTTTTTT. Amino acid sequence: CAWSVPWTEELFF.

The genes are TRBV5-1 and TRBJ2-2, with 12 bases fitting TRBD2. The CDR3 extends over 18 amino acids. The junction had 14 bases not matched to a gene; V was cut back by 4 bases and J by 7 bases. The germline V gene has CDR1 SGHRS and CDR2 YFSETQ. CDR3 in amino acids: CASSPGGRLAGAGGELFF. DNA of the CDR3: TGCGCCAGCAGCCCCGGAGGACGACTAGCGGGAGCGGGCGGGGAGCTGTTTTTT.

This clone was counted a few times. The V and J genes are TRBV28 and TRBJ2-7, with D possibly being TRBD1 (6 bases). This CDR3 contains 15 residues. Between the trimmed V and J ends, which lost 3 bases and 3 bases, there was a span of 15 bases. Germline CDR1 reads MDHEN; CDR2 reads SYDVKM. As DNA, the CDR3 is TGTGCCAGCAGTTTGTTACCAGGGGCGCACTACGAGCAGTACTTC. Its translation: CASSLLPGAHYEQYF.

The J gene is TRBJ1-4, the V gene TRBV28; 7 bases are a match to TRBD1. CDR3 length: 15 residues. J lost 7 bases, V lost 1 base, and 6 bases had no gene match. CDR1 is MDHEN and CDR2 is SYDVKM in the germline V gene. Here the CDR3 reads CASSLSKGALEKLFF. The DNA of the CDR3 is TGTGCCAGCAGTTTATCGAAGGGGGCGCTTGAAAAACTGTTTTTT. Together with reference TRBV28 and TRBJ1-4, the CDR3 gives the full variable domain: DVKVTQSSRYLVKRTGEKVFLECVQDMDHENMFWYRQDPGLGLRLIYFSYDVKMKEKGDIPEGYSVSREKKERFSLILESASTNQTSMYLCASSLSKGALEKLFFGSGTQLSVL.

The chain uses TRBV10-1 and TRBJ1-4; no definite D call. Germline V gives CDR1 WNHNN, CDR2 SYGVQD (reference sequence). V lost 3 bases and J lost 8, with 13 bases in between. The CDR3 totals 14 residues. The CDR3 coding sequence is TGCGCCAGCAGTGACGGGAGTTCGAGGGAAAAACTGTTTTTT. This sequence encodes CASSDGSSREKLFF.

The chain is built from TRBV6-1 and TRBJ1-2, with 8 bases lining up with TRBD1. The CDR3 runs 14 residues. Losses at the gene ends were 5 bases for V and 6 bases for J; bases not matched to a gene: 8. Germline V lookup: CDR1 MNHNS, CDR2 SASEGT. CDR3 sequence: CASSPIGQGDGYTF. The DNA for the CDR3 is TGTGCCAGCAGTCCCATTGGACAGGGTGATGGCTACACCTTC.

The J gene is TRBJ2-3, the V gene TRBV5-6; D is unclear. Trimming took 2 bases from V and 0 from J, leaving 13 bases between them. The CDR3 totals 16 residues. Per the germline V gene, CDR1 is SGHDT and CDR2 is YYEEEE. The CDR3 bases are TGTGCCAGCAGCTTAATTCCTGTCTCTAGCACAGATACGCAGTATTTT. Translated: CASSLIPVSSTDTQYF.